Listed below are T cell receptor beta chains from one sample, sequenced in a study of blood T cell repertoires in COVID-19. The assay was immunoSEQ multiplex PCR, and TCRdb's table has in-frame clones only and misses some. The sample includes roughly 160,000 clones, approximately 84% of them seen just once. Material for sequencing was peripheral blood. Receptors originate from a woman of 80 years or more with COVID-19, enrolled during active disease. CDR3s include the opening cysteine and the closing phenylalanine or tryptophan. A D gene is named only where the DNA matches it firmly. Where a row states a size, it is once, few, many or the class of an expanded clone; other rows omit it.

d_gene,abundance,j_gene,v_gene,CDR3nt,CDR3aa
TRBD2,NA,TRBJ2-7,TRBV7-2,TGTGCCAGCAGCTTAGTTGTGACTAGCGGGGTCGAGCAGTACTTC,CASSLVVTSGVEQYF
NA,NA,TRBJ2-7,TRBV28,TGTGCCAGCAGCTACGGGTTTTCCGAGCAGTACTTC,CASSYGFSEQYF
NA,NA,TRBJ2-3,TRBV5-1,TGCGCCAGCAGCTTGCAGAGCGTCGGAGATACGCAGTATTTT,CASSLQSVGDTQYF
NA,NA,TRBJ2-7,TRBV6-2/TRBV6-3,TGTGCCAGCAGTTACCTGTGGCTGCAGTACTTC,CASSYLWLQYF
NA,NA,TRBJ2-7,TRBV5-1,TGCGCCAGCAGCTTGTTAGGAGTTAAGGAGCAGTACTTC,CASSLLGVKEQYF
NA,NA,TRBJ2-3,TRBV28,TGTGCCAGCAGTGCGCAGGGGTACCTGGATACGCAGTATTTT,CASSAQGYLDTQYF
NA,few,TRBJ1-2,TRBV27,TGTGCCAGCAGTCTAAACAGGGCTGACTATGGCTACACCTTC,CASSLNRADYGYTF
NA,NA,TRBJ2-1,TRBV5-4,TGTGCCAGCAGTGTCGGGTTATACAATGAGCAGTTCTTC,CASSVGLYNEQFF
NA,NA,TRBJ2-5,TRBV2,TGTGCCAGCAGTGAAAGCCTATTGGAGACCCAGTACTTC,CASSESLLETQYF
NA,NA,TRBJ2-2,TRBV7-3,TGTGCCAGCAGCTTAGGAGTTAACACCGGGGAGCTGTTTTTT,CASSLGVNTGELFF
NA,NA,TRBJ2-7,TRBV29-1,TGCAGCGTTGAACAGGACACTGTTTTACGGGAGCAGTACTTC,CSVEQDTVLREQYF
TRBD1,NA,TRBJ1-3,TRBV5-1,TGCGCCAGCAGCTTTACAGGGGATAGTCCTGGAAACACCATATATTTT,CASSFTGDSPGNTIYF
NA,NA,TRBJ2-7,TRBV21-1,TGTGCCAGCAGCAAATCGGGACTAGCATCCCGCGAGCAGTACTTC,CASSKSGLASREQYF
TRBD2,few,TRBJ2-3,TRBV4-3,TGCGCCAGCAGCCAAGATCCAGTTAGCGGGGGGGCAAGGGATACGCAGTATTTT,CASSQDPVSGGARDTQYF
TRBD2,NA,TRBJ2-1,TRBV29-1,TGCAGCGCATTGACTAGCGTGGAGCAGTTCTTC,CSALTSVEQFF
NA,NA,TRBJ1-5,TRBV19,TGTGCCAGTAGTGCCCACAGGGATCAGCCCCAGCATTTT,CASSAHRDQPQHF
NA,NA,TRBJ2-7,TRBV2,TGTGCCAGCAGTATTACAGGGTACGAGCAGTACTTC,CASSITGYEQYF
TRBD2,NA,TRBJ2-1,TRBV6-2/TRBV6-3,TGTGCCAGCAGTTACTCTTGGGCTAGCGGGACCAATGAGCAGTTCTTC,CASSYSWASGTNEQFF
NA,few,TRBJ1-5,TRBV2,TGTGCCAGCCAATCGGGGGGCTTAGGCAATCAGCCCCAGCATTTT,CASQSGGLGNQPQHF
TRBD2,NA,TRBJ2-1,TRBV4-2,TGTGCCAGCAGCCCCCAGGCGGCTAGCGGTCGGAATGAGCAGTTCTTC,CASSPQAASGRNEQFF
NA,few,TRBJ2-5,TRBV7-2,TGTGCCAGCAGCTTTTATTCAGCGGAAGAGACCCAGTACTTC,CASSFYSAEETQYF
TRBD2,NA,TRBJ2-7,TRBV27,TGTGCCAGCAGCCGGGGGGGCGATCTCATGGGATCTTACGAGCAGTACTTC,CASSRGGDLMGSYEQYF
NA,NA,TRBJ2-7,TRBV5-5,TGTGCCAGCAGCCCCTACCCACAGGGTACTACGAGGCAGTACTTC,CASSPYPQGTTRQYF
TRBD2,NA,TRBJ2-3,TRBV2,TGTGCCAGCAGCGGGACTAGCGGGAGAGGGGGCACAGATACGCAGTATTTT,CASSGTSGRGGTDTQYF
TRBD1,NA,TRBJ1-2,TRBV4-1,TGCGCCAGCAGCCAGGCGTCCGGGACAGTTTATAACTATGGCTACACCTTC,CASSQASGTVYNYGYTF
NA,NA,TRBJ1-2,TRBV3-1/TRBV3-2,TGTGCCAGCAGCCAAGGGTCCGGGGAACTGGGCTACACCTTC,CASSQGSGELGYTF
NA,NA,TRBJ2-6,TRBV7-9,TGTGCCAGCAGCTTATGGTACAGAGTAAGCTCTGGGGCCAACGTCCTGACTTTC,CASSLWYRVSSGANVLTF
TRBD1,NA,TRBJ2-7,TRBV5-5,TGTGCCAGCAGCTTCGAACAGGGGATCGAGCAGTACTTC,CASSFEQGIEQYF
NA,NA,TRBJ1-5,TRBV29-1,TGCAGCGTTGCTGGGGGCGGCAATCAGCCCCAGCATTTT,CSVAGGGNQPQHF
TRBD1,few,TRBJ1-4,TRBV19,TGTGCCAGTAGTATCGACAGGGGGAATGAAAAACTGTTTTTT,CASSIDRGNEKLFF
NA,few,TRBJ1-1,TRBV5-1,TGCGCCAGCAGCGGGACAACGGACACTGAAGCTTTCTTT,CASSGTTDTEAFF
NA,NA,TRBJ2-5,TRBV3-1/TRBV3-2,TGTGCCAGCAGCGCTTTCTCGGGGACCCAGTACTTC,CASSAFSGTQYF
TRBD2,NA,TRBJ2-1,TRBV5-1,TGCGCCAGCACGGGACTAGCGGGAGTGTTGGGTGAGCAGTTCTTC,CASTGLAGVLGEQFF
NA,few,TRBJ2-3,TRBV5-1,TGCGCCAGCAGCTTGGCGGGAGTGGGGACAGATACGCAGTATTTT,CASSLAGVGTDTQYF
NA,once,TRBJ2-2,TRBV7-2,TGTGCCAGCACCAAAAGAAGGGGTTCGGGCACCGGGGAGCTGTTTTTT,CASTKRRGSGTGELFF
TRBD1,NA,TRBJ1-6,TRBV9,TGTGCCAGCAGCGCAGGGGGGACGGACAATTCACCCCTCCACTTT,CASSAGGTDNSPLHF
NA,NA,TRBJ1-3,TRBV18,TGTGCCACCTCTCGAATGTCGGAGAAGTCTGGAAACACCATATATTTT,CATSRMSEKSGNTIYF
TRBD2,NA,TRBJ2-5,TRBV7-2,TGTGCCAGCAGCTTAACTGGGACTAGCGGAGAGACCCAGTACTTC,CASSLTGTSGETQYF
TRBD2,NA,TRBJ2-3,TRBV28,TGTGCCAGCAGTTCATTCATAGCGGGGGGGTCGGTATTT,CASSSFIAGGSVF
NA,NA,TRBJ2-3,TRBV11-1,TGTGCCAGCAGTCCATGGCTGAGCACAGATACGCAGTATTTT,CASSPWLSTDTQYF
TRBD2,NA,TRBJ2-7,TRBV7-9,TGTGCCAGCAGCCGGTGGACTAGCGGGATGTACGAGCAGTACTTC,CASSRWTSGMYEQYF
NA,NA,TRBJ1-4,TRBV11-2,TGTGCCAGCAGCCGAGGGGGGGTTGGAGAAAAACTGTTTTTT,CASSRGGVGEKLFF
NA,NA,TRBJ2-3,TRBV10-3,TGTGCCACAACACAGGGAGCTGGGACAGATACGCAGTATTTT,CATTQGAGTDTQYF
NA,once,TRBJ1-6,TRBV11-2,TGTGCCAGCAGCTTAGGGTTCGGGCAGGGGAATTCACCCCTCCACTTT,CASSLGFGQGNSPLHF
TRBD1,NA,TRBJ1-3,TRBV7-9,TGTGCCAGCAGGGGACAGGGATCGGGAAACACCATATATTTT,CASRGQGSGNTIYF
TRBD1,NA,TRBJ1-2,TRBV2,TGTGCCAGCAGCAAGACAGGGGAGAACTATGGCTACACCTTC,CASSKTGENYGYTF
TRBD2,NA,TRBJ2-3,TRBV9,TGTGCCAGCAGCGTAGATCCACTAGCGGGAGTGAAAAATACGCAGTATTTT,CASSVDPLAGVKNTQYF
NA,NA,TRBJ1-1,TRBV2,TGTGCCAGCAGGCAACAGCCAATGAACACTGAAGCTTTCTTT,CASRQQPMNTEAFF
NA,few,TRBJ1-1,TRBV3-1/TRBV3-2,TGTGCCAGCAGCCAAGAGGGGGGTTGGACTGAAGCTTTCTTT,CASSQEGGWTEAFF
NA,once,TRBJ2-3,TRBV7-2,TGTGCCAGCAGCCGCCGGACTACCTACACAGATACGCAGTATTTT,CASSRRTTYTDTQYF
TRBD2,NA,TRBJ2-1,TRBV7-3,TGTGCCAGCAGCTTAAGTCCGCCAGGTAGCGGGGGGGCGAATGAGCAGTTCTTC,CASSLSPPGSGGANEQFF
TRBD1,NA,TRBJ2-4,TRBV2,TGTGCCAGCAGTGGCTCAGGGGGAGTGAACATTCAGTACTTC,CASSGSGGVNIQYF
TRBD1,NA,TRBJ2-5,TRBV7-8,TGTGCCAGCAGCAGGGACAGTAGAGAGACCCAGTACTTC,CASSRDSRETQYF
TRBD2,few,TRBJ2-7,TRBV18,TGTGCCAGCTCACAGGCGGGAGGACGCCCCGAGCAGTACTTC,CASSQAGGRPEQYF
NA,NA,TRBJ2-1,TRBV7-3,TGTGCCAGCAGCTTATGGGCAACAGGGAGCTCCTACAATGAGCAGTTCTTC,CASSLWATGSSYNEQFF